Listed below are T cell receptor beta chains from one sample, sequenced in a study of T cells in Graves' hyperthyroidism and ophthalmopathy. TCRdb re-called the multiplex PCR reads with MiXCR, one entry per CDR3 protein. This sample has 540,000 or so distinct CDR3 sequences; around 42% occur once, and the top ten carry roughly 20%. Sequences were obtained from peripheral blood or thyroid tissue (not recorded which). Receptor source: an adult woman with Graves' disease, either hyperthyroidism or ophthalmopathy (not recorded which). Both conserved end residues are part of each CDR3. A D gene is named only where the DNA matches it firmly. The size of a clone is reported for some rows only, either as once, few or many, or as a class for expanded clones.

v_call	d_call	clone_size	cdr3_length	j_call	cdr3_aa	cdr3_nt
TRBV20-1	NA	NA	12	TRBJ2-2	CSARLAAGELFF	TGCAGTGCTAGATTAGCGGCGGGGGAGCTGTTTTTT
TRBV7-3	TRBD1	many	18	TRBJ1-1	CASSLDDDRGMLNTEAFF	TGTGCCAGCAGCTTAGATGACGACAGGGGGATGTTGAACACTGAAGCTTTCTTT
TRBV29-1	NA	many	14	TRBJ1-6	CSVVPRQDHEVLHF	TGCAGCGTTGTCCCCCGACAGGACCATGAAGTCCTCCACTTT
TRBV19	NA	many	14	TRBJ2-7	CASSVTPTANEQYF	TGTGCCAGTAGTGTGACACCGACTGCCAACGAGCAGTACTTC
TRBV6-5	NA	NA	13	TRBJ1-1	CASSYLVNTEAFF	TGTGCCAGCAGTTACTTAGTGAACACTGAAGCTTTCTTT
TRBV3-1	NA	many	13	TRBJ1-2	CASSQDSGEDYTF	TGTGCCAGCAGCCAAGATTCGGGTGAGGACTACACCTTC
TRBV7-8	NA	NA	9	TRBJ1-5	CASSLAQHF	TGTGCCAGCAGCTTAGCTCAGCATTTT
TRBV10-3	NA	few	14	TRBJ2-7	CAISGTTRDYEQYF	TGTGCCATCAGTGGTACGACCAGGGACTACGAGCAGTACTTC
TRBV24-1	NA	many	15	TRBJ2-7	CATSESTTGSYEQYF	TGTGCCACCAGTGAATCCACGACAGGCTCCTACGAGCAGTACTTC
TRBV28	NA	many	14	TRBJ1-2	CASSLGGSNYGYTF	TGTGCCAGCAGTTTAGGCGGCTCAAACTATGGCTACACCTTC
TRBV11-2	NA	many	12	TRBJ2-7	CASSPGGDEQYF	TGTGCCAGCAGCCCCGGTGGCGACGAGCAGTACTTC
TRBV18	NA	many	13	TRBJ1-2	CASSEQANYGYTF	TGTGCCAGCTCAGAACAGGCCAACTATGGCTACACCTTC
TRBV9	NA	NA	15	TRBJ2-3	CASSATSYPTDTQYF	TGTGCCAGCAGCGCAACTAGCTACCCCACAGATACGCAGTATTTT
TRBV12-3/TRBV12-4	NA	few	12	TRBJ1-2	CASSQRNYGYTF	TGTGCCAGCAGTCAGCGGAACTATGGCTACACCTTC
TRBV7-9	TRBD1	NA	13	TRBJ2-7	CASSVRTGREQYF	TGTGCCAGCAGCGTCAGGACAGGTCGCGAGCAGTACTTC
TRBV15	NA	many	13	TRBJ2-7	CATSSRLGYEQYF	TGTGCCACCAGCAGTAGGCTGGGCTACGAGCAGTACTTC
TRBV7-9	NA	NA	16	TRBJ1-1	CASSQSDTGPSGEAFF	TGTGCCAGCAGCCAATCCGACACAGGCCCGTCGGGTGAAGCTTTCTTT
TRBV24-1	NA	many	16	TRBJ1-1	CATSDNEGGVDTEAFF	TGTGCCACCAGTGATAACGAGGGGGGGGTCGACACTGAAGCTTTCTTT
TRBV7-2	NA	NA	17	TRBJ1-1	CASSPGGLAVGETEAFF	TGTGCCAGCAGCCCCGGGGGACTAGCGGTGGGAGAGACTGAAGCTTTCTTT
TRBV2	TRBD1	NA	15	TRBJ1-2	CASSEQTGAVGGYTF	TGTGCCAGCAGTGAGCAGACAGGGGCGGTCGGTGGCTACACCTTC
TRBV27	NA	many	15	TRBJ1-4	CASSWGLGLGEKLFF	TGTGCCAGCAGTTGGGGTCTGGGGTTGGGCGAAAAACTGTTTTTT
TRBV9	NA	once	16	TRBJ2-7	CASSPRDTSSSYEQYF	TGTGCCAGCAGCCCCCGGGATACATCGAGCTCCTACGAGCAGTACTTC
TRBV28	NA	many	11	TRBJ2-6	CASVAGNVLTF	TGTGCCAGCGTGGCAGGCAACGTCCTGACTTTC
TRBV29-1	TRBD1	few	15	TRBJ1-2	CSVLRQGRGNYGYTF	TGCAGCGTCCTAAGACAGGGGAGGGGAAACTATGGCTACACCTTC
TRBV24-1	NA	NA	13	TRBJ2-2	CATSDGAARELFF	TGTGCCACCAGTGATGGGGCCGCACGGGAGCTGTTTTTT
TRBV5-1	NA	NA	15	TRBJ2-1	CASSLTGVGYNEQFF	TGCGCCAGCAGCTTGACGGGAGTGGGCTACAATGAGCAGTTCTTC
TRBV11-2	TRBD1	NA	15	TRBJ1-5	CASSEQGARGQPQHF	TGTGCCAGCAGTGAACAGGGGGCGCGTGGTCAGCCCCAGCATTTT
TRBV9	TRBD1	NA	14	TRBJ1-1	CASSQGQSLAEAFF	TGCGCCAGCAGCCAGGGACAGTCGTTGGCTGAAGCTTTCTTT
TRBV4-1	NA	NA	15	TRBJ1-5	CASSQDERVRQPQHF	TGCGCCAGCAGCCAAGACGAGAGGGTCAGACAGCCCCAGCATTTT
TRBV7-2	NA	few	14	TRBJ2-7	CASSLVGGGYEQYF	TGTGCCAGCAGCTTAGTCGGGGGCGGGTACGAGCAGTACTTC
TRBV7-8	NA	many	14	TRBJ2-2	CASSSPSLAGELFF	TGTGCCAGCAGCTCACCTTCATTGGCCGGGGAGCTGTTTTTT
TRBV7-8	NA	NA	17	TRBJ2-1	CASSLAGQASSYNEQFF	TGTGCCAGCAGCTTGGCCGGGCAGGCCAGCTCCTACAATGAGCAGTTCTTC
TRBV7-9	NA	few	16	TRBJ2-7	CASSVSGEFFGYEQYF	TGTGCCAGCAGCGTTTCCGGGGAGTTTTTTGGTTACGAGCAGTACTTC
TRBV7-8	TRBD2	once	17	TRBJ2-1	CASSTRAGGINYNEQFF	TGTGCCAGCAGCACCCGAGCGGGAGGGATAAACTACAATGAGCAGTTCTTC
TRBV7-2	NA	few	12	TRBJ2-5	CASSLSVQTQYF	TGTGCCAGCAGCTTAAGTGTCCAGACCCAGTACTTC
TRBV28	NA	NA	13	TRBJ2-7	CASSNSGSYEQYF	TGTGCCAGCAGTAACTCGGGATCCTACGAGCAGTACTTC
TRBV20-1	NA	NA	16	TRBJ2-7	CSARDPNGGAVNEQYF	TGCAGTGCTAGAGATCCCAATGGAGGGGCGGTCAACGAGCAGTACTTC
TRBV14	NA	NA	12	TRBJ2-1	CASSVVSAEQFF	TGTGCCAGCAGCGTAGTCTCGGCTGAGCAGTTCTTC
TRBV20-1	NA	NA	12	TRBJ2-5	CSPDPGIETQYF	TGCAGTCCGGACCCAGGGATAGAGACCCAGTACTTC
TRBV29-1	NA	NA	15	TRBJ2-6	CSVEGESSGANVLTF	TGCAGCGTTGAAGGAGAGAGCTCTGGGGCCAACGTCCTGACTTTC
TRBV7-2	NA	NA	13	TRBJ2-7	CASSQGVFDEQYF	TGTGCCAGCAGCCAAGGGGTTTTCGACGAGCAGTACTTC